What follows are 28 T cell receptor beta chains derived from one specimen sequenced in a study of somatic reversion in DOCK8 deficiency (dated by TCRdb to 2018 to 2020). The receptor library was made with multiplex PCR. Sequencing instrument: Illumina MiSeq. TRB libraries were made by one-step amplicon PCR using EuroClonality-NGS primers on 85 to 100 ng genomic DNA. TCRdb trimmed public reads at Q25 via fastp, called clones via MiXCR and kept in-frame beta chains. Every entry covers one CDR3 protein and lists the most common genes and DNA from its rows. The sample records approximately 4,100 distinct CDR3 sequences, 20% to 25% of which are singletons. Together, the top ten hold around 9.1% of the sample. Sequenced: peripheral blood. The receptors derive from a human donor in good health.

This clonotype was observed a handful of times. The CDR3 nucleotides are TGCGCCAGCAGCTCAGGGACACCTGGAAACACCATATATTTT. Protein product: CASSSGTPGNTIYF. This chain connects TRBV5-1 to TRBJ1-3; a weak D match, TRBD1 (6 bases). Germline values: CDR1 SGHRS, CDR2 YFSETQ. V lost 3 bases, J lost 2 bases, and 9 bases lay in between. The CDR3 runs to 14 residues.

This clonotype rates as medium-sized (0.01 to 0.1%). The rearrangement joins TRBV30 to TRBJ1-4, with no clear D. The CDR3 runs 12 residues. Per the germline V gene, CDR1 is GTSNPN and CDR2 is SVGIG (reference sequence). V was shortened by 2 bases and J by 3 bases, with 4 bases between the two germline ends. The CDR3 nucleotides are TGTGCCTGGAGTATTGCTAATGAAAAACTGTTTTTT. Protein: CAWSIANEKLFF.

This clonotype was recorded a few times. In DNA form, the CDR3 reads TGTGCCAGCAGCTTAATGGACCCTTATGGCTACACCTTC. Protein: CASSLMDPYGYTF. The chain employs TRBV7-9 and TRBJ1-2; D unclear. Germline V CDR1 and CDR2: SEHNR, FQNEAQ (reference sequence). V was cut by 2 bases and J by 5 bases, with 9 bases left in between. The CDR3 consists of 13 residues.

This clonotype occurred a few times. V usage is TRBV20-1 and J usage is TRBJ2-7; D call uncertain. CDR3 length: 13 residues. The V gene lost 2 bases and the J gene lost 13 bases, with 21 bases spanning the gap. Looked up from germline, CDR1 is DFQATT and CDR2 is SNEGSKA (reference sequence). The CDR3 nucleotides are TGCAGTGCTAGACCCCCTTGGGGTTTCCTAAGCTACTTC. It is translated as CSARPPWGFLSYF.

By share, this clonotype counts as medium-sized. V usage is TRBV14 and J usage is TRBJ1-1; D remains unclear. CDR1 and CDR2 from the germline V gene are SGHDN and FVKESK. The CDR3 loop spans 12 amino acids. The V and J ends lost 3 bases and 5 bases respectively, with 7 bases between them. This CDR3 reads CASSHGWTEAFF. DNA of the CDR3: TGTGCCAGCAGCCATGGTTGGACTGAAGCTTTCTTT.

This chain joins TRBV28 and TRBJ1-3, with D uncertain. The CDR3 covers 14 residues. Deletions cut 6 bases from V and 2 bases from J, with 11 bases between. CDR1 is MDHEN, CDR2 SYDVKM, per germline. The CDR3 spells CASSRLDPGNTIYF. CDR3 sequence (DNA): TGTGCCAGCAGCCGCTTGGACCCTGGAAACACCATATATTTT.

Relative to its sample, this clonotype is medium-sized (0.01 to 0.1%). The chain carries TRBV10-3 and TRBJ1-2; 7 nucleotides align to TRBD1. The CDR3 loop spans 14 amino acids. V dropped 6 bases and J dropped 3; count of bases not matched to a gene: 7. Germline V gene sequence: CDR1 ENHRY, CDR2 SYGVKD. The CDR3 is CAISDRDRDYGYTF. In DNA, the CDR3 is TGTGCCATCAGCGACAGGGATAGGGACTATGGCTACACCTTC.

This clonotype was seen more than once but under ten times. The rearrangement joins TRBV30 to TRBJ1-6, with 9 bases that match TRBD1. V was clipped by 5 bases and J by 9 bases; unmatched bases: 8. The CDR3 spans 14 residues. Germline CDR1 is GTSNPN and CDR2 is SVGIG (reference sequence). The CDR3 DNA reads TGTGCCTGGGACTCGACAGGGGGGGGTTCACCCCTCCACTTT. This gives the protein CAWDSTGGGSPLHF.

By frequency in the sample, this clonotype is medium-sized. The V and J genes are TRBV11-2 and TRBJ1-6; D is undetermined. V was cut by 0 bases and J by 11 bases, with 11 bases left in between. This CDR3 comprises 14 residues. The V gene's germline CDR1 is SGHAT and CDR2 FQNNGV. CDR3 DNA sequence: TGTGCCAGCAGCTTAGATGGCCTGCCCACACCCCTCCACTTT. It codes for CASSLDGLPTPLHF.

This clonotype was found once. The rearrangement links TRBV4-2 to TRBJ1-2; tentatively, D is TRBD1 (5 bases). The CDR3 has 13 amino acids. The germline V gene has CDR1 LGHNA and CDR2 YNFKEQ. Trimming removed 3 bases at V and 6 bases at J, with 11 bases between. The CDR3 DNA sequence: TGTGCCAGCAGCCACCCCGCGGGGGATGGCTACACCTTC. This translates into CASSHPAGDGYTF.

V is TRBV28 and J is TRBJ1-4; the D gene is possibly TRBD1 (5 bases). This CDR3 spans 15 amino acids. Germline loops: CDR1 MDHEN, CDR2 SYDVKM. Trimming shortened V by 1 base and J by 10 bases, and 16 bases separated the two germline ends. In nucleotides, the CDR3 is TGTGCCAGCAGTTTATTAAGGACAATTGGAGGAAAACTGTTTTTT. Its protein is CASSLLRTIGGKLFF.

This clonotype was counted a few times. J is TRBJ2-7 and V is TRBV11-2, with 8 bases identical to TRBD2. V lost 5 bases to trimming and J lost 8 bases; unmatched junction nucleotides: 8. The CDR3 is made up of 13 amino acids. The V gene's germline CDR1 is SGHAT and CDR2 FQNNGV. This CDR3 is CASSAGLVDKQYF. CDR3 in DNA: TGTGCCAGCAGCGCGGGACTAGTCGACAAGCAGTACTTC.

This clonotype was observed a handful of times. V gene TRBV4-1 combines with J gene TRBJ1-1; 7 nucleotides match TRBD1. The CDR3 runs to 17 residues. Losses at the gene ends were 1 base for V and 2 bases for J; bases not matched to a gene: 10. Looked up from germline, CDR1 is MGHRA and CDR2 is YSYEKL. CDR3 region: CASSQGPSTGVNTEAFF. For the CDR3, the DNA is TGCGCCAGCAGCCAAGGCCCCAGTACAGGGGTAAACACTGAAGCTTTCTTT.

The chain is built from TRBV20-1 and TRBJ1-1; the match to TRBD1 covers 10 bases. Germline V gives CDR1 DFQATT, CDR2 SNEGSKA (reference sequence). The CDR3 sequence is 12 residues long. V trimming: 5 bases; J trimming: 3 bases; junction bases outside the gene matches: 0. The CDR3: CSAGQGDTEAFF. In DNA form, the CDR3 reads TGCAGTGCTGGACAGGGGGACACTGAAGCTTTCTTT.

This clonotype showed up just a few times. The chain couples TRBV5-4 to TRBJ1-1; D might be TRBD1 (5 bases). Germline V gene lookup returns CDR1 SGHNT and CDR2 YYREEE (reference sequence). Trimming cost V 4 bases and J 11 bases, with 18 bases left between them. The CDR3 has 13 residues. CDR3 sequence reads: CASSTDARGDAFF. CDR3 nucleotides: TGTGCCAGCAGCACCGACGCGCGGGGGGATGCTTTCTTT.

This clonotype is labeled medium-sized. V is TRBV12-3 or TRBV12-4 and J is TRBJ1-2; D is unclear. V was clipped by 6 bases and J by 7 bases, with 15 bases between them. The CDR3 is 13 amino acids. In DNA form, the CDR3 reads TGTGCCAGCAGGACCCGGGAAAGCTCTGGCTACACCTTC. Its protein is CASRTRESSGYTF.

By share of the sample, this clonotype is medium-sized (0.01 to 0.1%). The chain is built from TRBV30 and TRBJ1-5, with D hard to call. CDR1 is GTSNPN and CDR2 is SVGIG in the germline V gene (reference sequence). Trimming left V 1 base short and J 7 bases short, with 14 bases between. This CDR3 spans 14 amino acids. CDR3: CAWSGTGSQQPQHF. CDR3 DNA: TGTGCCTGGAGTGGGACGGGCAGTCAGCAGCCCCAGCATTTT.

J is TRBJ1-3 and V is TRBV28, with D hard to call. V was shortened by 2 bases and J by 0 bases, with 8 bases between the two germline ends. The length of the CDR3 is 15 residues. The germline V gene encodes CDR1 MDHEN and CDR2 SYDVKM. The CDR3 is CASSLRQNSGNTIYF. CDR3 sequence (DNA): TGTGCCAGCAGTTTACGACAAAACTCTGGAAACACCATATATTTT.

The V gene is TRBV4-1, the J gene TRBJ2-2; 15 bases match TRBD2. The length of the CDR3 is 16 residues. Losses at the gene ends were 4 bases for V and 9 bases for J; bases not matched to a gene: 6. CDR1 MGHRA and CDR2 YSYEKL come from the germline V gene. The CDR3 sequence is CASSPGLAGGPRELFF. The CDR3 nucleotides read TGCGCCAGCAGCCCAGGACTAGCGGGGGGGCCGCGGGAGCTGTTTTTT.

This clonotype was counted a single time. This may be a read error, as it is one base from a much larger clone. The chain joins TRBV10-3 to TRBJ2-7; 7 bases line up with TRBD1. J was trimmed by 4 bases and V by 6 bases; bases with no gene match: 6. The CDR3 runs 13 residues. In germline, CDR1 is ENHRY, CDR2 SYGVKD. CDR3 protein: CAISVTGLYEQYF. The CDR3 DNA reads TGTGCCATCAGCGTGACAGGGTTGTACGAGCAGTACTTC.

In its sample, this clonotype is large. The V call is TRBV19, the J call TRBJ1-1; D gene uncertain. Germline CDR1 and CDR2: LNHDA and SQIVND (reference sequence). The CDR3 has 13 residues. Trimming left V 5 bases short and J 1 base short, with 8 bases between. The CDR3 loop is CASSYSSNTEAFF. The CDR3 nucleotides are TGTGCCAGTAGTTACAGCTCGAACACTGAAGCTTTCTTT.

This clonotype rates as medium-sized (0.01 to 0.1%). The chain carries TRBV7-9 and TRBJ2-7, with D hard to call. Germline CDR1 and CDR2: SEHNR and FQNEAQ (reference sequence). The CDR3 has 11 residues. V was pared by 3 bases and J by 5 bases, with 5 bases between. CDR3 in DNA: TGTGCCAGCAGCTTGGCCCACGAGCAGTACTTC. Translating gives CASSLAHEQYF.

V is TRBV9 and J is TRBJ1-1; D is unresolved. There are 15 residues in the CDR3. With 0 bases removed from V and 5 bases from J, the gap between germline ends came to 14 bases. Germline V gene lookup returns CDR1 SGDLS and CDR2 YYNGEE. CDR3 nucleotide sequence: TGTGCCAGCAGCGTAGAACCCTTGAGCAGTACTGAAGCTTTCTTT. It specifies CASSVEPLSSTEAFF.

This clonotype has just a few counts. The rearrangement links TRBV7-9 to TRBJ2-7; the D gene is possibly TRBD1 (6 bases). The CDR3 covers 17 residues. V was cut by 5 bases and J by 5 bases, with 25 bases left in between. Germline lookup yields CDR1 SEHNR and CDR2 FQNEAQ (reference sequence). DNA for the CDR3: TGTGCCAGCAGCCCTACACCGATGACAGGTTTGTCAAACGAGCAGTACTTC. This gives the protein CASSPTPMTGLSNEQYF.

The chain combines TRBV7-9 with TRBJ2-1, with TRBD1 as a possible D gene (6 bases). CDR3 size: 14 residues. CDR1 is SEHNR and CDR2 is FQNEAQ in the germline V gene (reference sequence). V shed 1 base and J shed 2 bases, with 6 bases lying between them. DNA of the CDR3: TGTGCCAGCAGCTTAGAGGGGGCCTACAATGAGCAGTTCTTC. It specifies CASSLEGAYNEQFF.

V is TRBV5-5 and J is TRBJ1-1; tentative D call: TRBD1 (5 bases). This CDR3 is built from 15 residues. Trimming took off 6 bases at V and 4 bases at J, with 19 bases between the two ends. Germline CDR1 is SGHKS and CDR2 is YYEKEE (reference sequence). CDR3 sequence reads: CASNREGREATEAFF. The CDR3 nucleotides are TGTGCCAGCAACCGGGAGGGCAGGGAGGCCACTGAAGCTTTCTTT.

This clonotype was found once. The chain links TRBV5-1 to TRBJ1-3; 7 bases agree with TRBD1. V was pared by 0 bases and J by 8 bases, with 8 bases of the junction left unmatched. CDR3 length: 15 residues. Germline CDR1 and CDR2: SGHRS and YFSETQ. CDR3 residues: CASSLGDSSGDTIYF. DNA for the CDR3: TGCGCCAGCAGCTTGGGGGACAGCTCCGGAGACACCATATATTTT.

The chain combines TRBV4-1 with TRBJ2-2; 9 bases are shared with TRBD2. CDR1 and CDR2 (germline): MGHRA, YSYEKL. The CDR3 has 17 residues. J lost 7 bases, V lost 0 bases, and 9 bases had no gene match. The CDR3 DNA follows: TGCGCCAGCAGCCAAGACGGTGCGGGGGGGCCGGGCGGGGAGCTGTTTTTT. It yields the protein CASSQDGAGGPGGELFF.